A selection of T cell receptor beta chains follows, all from one sample in a study of control samples from healthy donors and cancer patients. The data were produced by immunoSEQ multiplex PCR, yet TCRdb's version contains in-frame clones alone and is incomplete. The sample lists roughly 100,000 clones; roughly 91% were seen once. The sequenced sample was PBMCs. The origin of the receptors is a man aged 60-69 years with lung cancer. The CDR3 runs from the conserved cysteine through the conserved F or W. D genes are given only for firm matches. The listing skips clone size in some rows; elsewhere it reads once, few, many or a size class.

j_call v_call clone_size d_call cdr3_nt cdr3_aa
TRBJ1-6 TRBV18 - - TGTGCCAGCTCACCAAAGGGCCAGGAGGGGGATTCACCCCTCCACTTT CASSPKGQEGDSPLHF
TRBJ1-1 TRBV4-1 - - TGCGCCAGCAGCCCTCAGGGCGGCGGGAACACTGAAGCTTTCTTT CASSPQGGGNTEAFF
TRBJ2-3 TRBV7-9 - TRBD1 TGTGCCAGCAGCTTTCGACAGGGAGAACAAGATACGCAGTATTTT CASSFRQGEQDTQYF
TRBJ1-1 TRBV14 - - TGTGCCAGCAGCCCGGAGGCACCGCAGAACACTGAAGCTTTCTTT CASSPEAPQNTEAFF
TRBJ1-1 TRBV5-1 few TRBD1 TGCGCCAGCAGCCTATCAGGGACAGTCAGCGAAACTGAAGCTTTCTTT CASSLSGTVSETEAFF
TRBJ1-2 TRBV7-3 - - TGTGCCAGCAGCTTTGACGGAAACTATGGCTACACCTTC CASSFDGNYGYTF
TRBJ1-3 TRBV7-9 - TRBD1 TGTGCCAGCAGCTTAAAAGACAGGGGGCTGGACACCATATATTTT CASSLKDRGLDTIYF
TRBJ1-4 TRBV18 - - TGTGCCAGCTCCACAGGGATCTCAACTAATGAAAAACTGTTTTTT CASSTGISTNEKLFF
TRBJ2-5 TRBV19 - - TGTGCCAGTAGTAGACCCCGTGGGAGGGGGGGAGAGACCCAGTACTTC CASSRPRGRGGETQYF
TRBJ1-6 TRBV3-1/TRBV3-2 - TRBD1 TGTGCCAGCGGACAGGGGAGCTATAATTCACCCCTCCACTTT CASGQGSYNSPLHF
TRBJ1-6 TRBV18 - - TGTGCCAGCTCACCATTAAATCTTGGAAACTCCTATAATTCACCCCTCCACTTT CASSPLNLGNSYNSPLHF
TRBJ1-3 TRBV2 - - TGTGCCAGCAGTGAAATTCGGGGTTCCGGAAACACCATATATTTT CASSEIRGSGNTIYF
TRBJ2-1 TRBV5-1 - TRBD2 TGCGCCAGCAGCGGGAGCGGGGGGGCACGGGAGCAGTTCTTC CASSGSGGAREQFF
TRBJ1-4 TRBV5-1 - - TGCGCCAGCAGCTTGTTTGCAACTAATGAAAAACTGTTTTTT CASSLFATNEKLFF
TRBJ1-2 TRBV2 - TRBD1 TGTGCCAGCAGAGGACAGGGTGAATATGGCTACACCTTC CASRGQGEYGYTF
TRBJ2-7 TRBV3-1/TRBV3-2 - TRBD1 TGTGCCAGCAGCCAGGACAGGGTGTACGAGCAGTACTTC CASSQDRVYEQYF
TRBJ2-1 TRBV6-6 - TRBD1 TGTGCCAGCAGTGGAGGACAGGGGGTCTCCTACAATGAGCAGTTCTTC CASSGGQGVSYNEQFF
TRBJ1-5 TRBV20-1 - - TGCAGTGCTAGTGGGGGGACCTGGGAGCCCCAGCATTTT CSASGGTWEPQHF
TRBJ2-3 TRBV7-3 - - TGTGCCAGCAGCCCGTGGGGCAGCACAGATACGCAGTATTTT CASSPWGSTDTQYF
TRBJ1-3 TRBV10-3 - TRBD1 TGTGCCATCAGTGACCGGACAGGGGGTATCTCTGGAAACACCATATATTTT CAISDRTGGISGNTIYF
TRBJ2-3 TRBV7-2 - - TGTGCCAGCAGCCCTATACACACGCAGTATTTT CASSPIHTQYF
TRBJ1-1 TRBV12-3/TRBV12-4 once - TGTGCCAGCAGGGAGGGGGTCACTGAAGCTTTCTTT CASREGVTEAFF
TRBJ1-2 TRBV10-3 once - TGTGCCATCAGGACGGACAGCAATTCCTATGGCTACACCTTC CAIRTDSNSYGYTF
TRBJ1-3 TRBV2 - - TGTGCCAGCCACACATTTCAGGGATCCTCTGGAAACACCATATATTTT CASHTFQGSSGNTIYF
TRBJ2-1 TRBV6-1 - TRBD2 TGTGCCAGCAGTGTTACTAGCGGGAGCTCCTACAATGAGCAGTTCTTC CASSVTSGSSYNEQFF
TRBJ2-5 TRBV7-9 - TRBD2 TGTGCCAGCAGCTTATTAGCGGGTCCCCAAGAGACCCAGTACTTC CASSLLAGPQETQYF
TRBJ1-4 TRBV4-1 - - TGCGCCAGCAGCCAAGAGGGGTTTTCTTTGCGGGCAGGGCGTAATGAAAAACTGTTTTTT CASSQEGFSLRAGRNEKLFF
TRBJ1-1 TRBV4-1 - - TGCGCCAGCAGCCAAGATCGTGACAGGAGTGGTAACACTGAAGCTTTCTTT CASSQDRDRSGNTEAFF